This T cell receptor (beta chain) was observed in a study of siplizumab effects on memory and regulatory T cells. As to this clone: Its antigen is not identified.

Findings and limits, study-wide: Naive T cell populations appeared to exhibit greater diversity than memory cells and appeared to be major alloresponse contributors. No assignable naive or memory phenotype existed for roughly 75-97% of proliferating CD4+ or CD8+ clones.

The CDR3 consists of 14 residues. Looked up from germline, CDR1 is SGHKS and CDR2 is YYEKEE (reference sequence). Trimming cost V 2 bases and J 7 bases, with 15 bases left between them. Measured with immunoSEQ multiplex PCR; TCRdb has only the in-frame clones, and not every one. This sample has over 85,000 clones, with roughly 96% found just once. Sample: naive CD4+ T cells sorted from blood. This TCR was sampled from a human donor in good health. V usage is TRBV5-5 and J usage is TRBJ1-2; tentative D call: TRBD1 (5 bases). This chain's CDR3 is CASSFGEGKSGYTF. CDR3 in DNA: TGTGCCAGCAGCTTTGGGGAGGGGAAGAGTGGCTACACCTTC.